This T cell receptor (beta chain) comes out of a study of CD8+ T cells in alopecia areata. In the study overall: The drug, oral tofacitinib, was given to treated patients at 5 to 10 mg twice daily.

After isolation, RNA underwent reverse transcription to generate cDNA as the sequencing template. The assay was immunoSEQ multiplex PCR, and TCRdb's table has in-frame clones only and misses some. The repertoire holds 150,000 or so clones, around 60% seen once, with 5% to 7.5% in the top ten. Germline V gives CDR1 SGHDT, CDR2 YYEEEE. The CDR3 has 13 residues. The V end was cut by 4 bases, the J end by 5 bases, with 12 bases between. This sample comprised CD4+ T cells sorted from blood, obtained at week 0. The chain has TRBV5-6 and TRBJ2-5; D possibly corresponds to TRBD1 (6 bases). The origin of this receptor is a human donor with alopecia areata. The CDR3 sequence: CASSRWGRETQYF. CDR3 in DNA: TGTGCCAGCAGCCGTTGGGGGCGGGAGACCCAGTACTTC.